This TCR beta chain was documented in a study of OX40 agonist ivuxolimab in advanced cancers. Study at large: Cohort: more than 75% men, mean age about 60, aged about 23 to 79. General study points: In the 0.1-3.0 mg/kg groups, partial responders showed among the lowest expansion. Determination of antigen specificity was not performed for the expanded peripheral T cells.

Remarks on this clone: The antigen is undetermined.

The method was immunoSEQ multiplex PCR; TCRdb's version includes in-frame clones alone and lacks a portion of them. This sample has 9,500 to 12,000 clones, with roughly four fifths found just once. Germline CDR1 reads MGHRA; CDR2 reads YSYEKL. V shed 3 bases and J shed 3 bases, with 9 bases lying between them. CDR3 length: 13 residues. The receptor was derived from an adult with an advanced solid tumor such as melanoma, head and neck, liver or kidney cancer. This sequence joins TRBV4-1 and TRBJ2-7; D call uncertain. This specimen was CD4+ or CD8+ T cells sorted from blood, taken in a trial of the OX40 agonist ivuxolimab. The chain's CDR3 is CASSHAQFYEQYF. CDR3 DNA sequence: TGCGCCAGCAGCCACGCTCAATTCTACGAGCAGTACTTC.